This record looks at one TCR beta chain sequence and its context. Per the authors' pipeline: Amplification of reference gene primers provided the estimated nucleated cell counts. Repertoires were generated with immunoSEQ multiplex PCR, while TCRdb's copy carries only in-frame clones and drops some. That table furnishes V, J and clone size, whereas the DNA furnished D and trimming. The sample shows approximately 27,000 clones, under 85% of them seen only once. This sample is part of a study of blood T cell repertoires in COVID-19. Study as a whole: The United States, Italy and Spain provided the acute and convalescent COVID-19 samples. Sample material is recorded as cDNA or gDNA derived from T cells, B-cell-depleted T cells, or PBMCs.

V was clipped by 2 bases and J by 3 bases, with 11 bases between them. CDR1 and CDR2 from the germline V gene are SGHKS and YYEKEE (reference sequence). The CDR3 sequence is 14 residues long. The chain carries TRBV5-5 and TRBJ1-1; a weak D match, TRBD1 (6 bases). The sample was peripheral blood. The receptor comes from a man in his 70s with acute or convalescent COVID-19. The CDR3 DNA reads TGTGCCAGCAGCTTTGAGGGACAATACACTGAAGCTTTCTTT. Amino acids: CASSFEGQYTEAFF.